The 21 T cell receptor beta chains below all came from one sample that was sequenced in a study of blood T cell repertoires in COVID-19. Using immunoSEQ multiplex PCR, the repertoire was profiled, and TCRdb retains in-frame clones only, with some absent. Counted here are 250,000 to 300,000 clones, about 88% occurring once; the ten biggest clones make up over 4%. Source material: PBMCs or T cells enriched from blood (not recorded which). The receptor source for this set is a man in his thirties or forties with acute COVID-19.

This chain joins TRBV2 and TRBJ1-6; D gene uncertain. The germline V gene has CDR1 SNHLY and CDR2 FYNNEI. Trimming stripped 4 bases from V and 7 bases from J, with 11 bases between. CDR3 length equals 14 residues. DNA for the CDR3: TGTGCCAGCAGTGCGGGGAGGAGGAATTCACCCCTCCACTTT. Translated, it gives CASSAGRRNSPLHF.

This chain joins TRBV6-5 and TRBJ1-2; D perhaps matches TRBD1 (6 bases). Germline lookup yields CDR1 MNHEY and CDR2 SVGAGI. The CDR3 length is 16 residues. V shed 0 bases and J shed 8 bases, with 19 bases lying between them. The CDR3 loop is CASSYSIERRGGGYTF. The CDR3 DNA reads TGTGCCAGCAGTTACTCGATTGAACGCAGGGGAGGGGGCTACACCTTC.

In its sample, this clone was seen many times. This chain connects TRBV29-1 to TRBJ2-4; TRBD1 might be the D (6 bases). Germline loops: CDR1 SQVTM, CDR2 ANQGSEA. V was shortened by 5 bases and J by 1 base, with 9 bases between the two germline ends. The CDR3 loop spans 13 amino acids. CDR3: CSVSGQAKNIQYF. The CDR3 region has the DNA TGCAGCGTTTCTGGACAGGCCAAAAACATTCAGTACTTC.

V usage is TRBV19 and J usage is TRBJ1-1; 9 positions match TRBD1. The CDR3 loop spans 15 amino acids. V lost 4 bases and J lost 1; bases outside the gene matches: 4. Germline CDR1 LNHDA, CDR2 SQIVND (reference sequence). CDR3 sequence reads: CASSTYRGRNTEAFF. The CDR3 coding sequence is TGTGCCAGTAGTACCTACAGGGGGCGGAACACTGAAGCTTTCTTT.

This chain joins TRBV19 and TRBJ2-7, with D perhaps TRBD1 (6 bases). The germline V gene encodes CDR1 LNHDA and CDR2 SQIVND (reference sequence). Trimming took off 9 bases at V and 1 base at J, with 13 bases between the two ends. This CDR3 region has 13 residues. DNA of the CDR3: TGTGCCAGGAATTGGACAGCTTCCTACGAGCAGTACGTC. It is translated as CARNWTASYEQYV.

The rearrangement links TRBV4-3 to TRBJ2-3; D is possibly TRBD2 (6 bases). Trimming shortened V by 4 bases and J by 2 bases, and 16 bases separated the two germline ends. The CDR3 is 16 amino acids. Germline CDR1 reads LGHNA; CDR2 reads YSLEER. CDR3 in DNA: TGCGCCAGCAGCCCCCGCCCTGCGGGACTCACAGATACGCAGTATTTT. Its protein is CASSPRPAGLTDTQYF.

The V call is TRBV28, the J call TRBJ1-4; D uncertain. The germline V gene encodes CDR1 MDHEN and CDR2 SYDVKM. The CDR3 covers 11 residues. V was clipped by 4 bases and J by 13 bases, with 10 bases between them. The CDR3 region has the DNA TGTGCCAGCAGTTCTTCACTGGTACTGTTTTTT. It encodes CASSSSLVLFF. Supplemented by reference TRBV28 and TRBJ1-4, the full variable domain reads DVKVTQSSRYLVKRTGEKVFLECVQDMDHENMFWYRQDPGLGLRLIYFSYDVKMKEKGDIPEGYSVSREKKERFSLILESASTNQTSMYLCASSSSLVLFFGSGTQLSVL.

The chain links TRBV5-1 to TRBJ1-4; D perhaps matches TRBD1 (5 bases). This CDR3 contains 15 residues. Germline values: CDR1 SGHRS, CDR2 YFSETQ. Trimming removed 0 bases at V and 5 bases at J, with 11 bases between. The CDR3 region has the DNA TGCGCCAGCAGCTTGGATACAGGAGCAAATGAAAAACTGTTTTTT. It specifies CASSLDTGANEKLFF.

The chain uses TRBV27 and TRBJ1-2; D perhaps matches TRBD1 (5 bases). Germline CDR1 reads MNHEY; CDR2 reads SMNVEV (reference sequence). The V end lost 6 bases, the J end lost 6 bases, and 17 bases lay between the germline ends. The CDR3 consists of 14 residues. The CDR3 is CASSRLWGVDGYTF. DNA for the CDR3: TGTGCCAGCAGCCGCCTGTGGGGGGTGGATGGCTACACCTTC.

The gene calls are TRBV7-2 and TRBJ2-3; 10 nucleotides agree with TRBD2. This CDR3 has 14 amino acids. Germline CDR1 SGHTA, CDR2 FQGNSA. V trimming: 1 base; J trimming: 10 bases; junction bases outside the gene matches: 5. The CDR3 region has the DNA TGTGCCAGCAGCTTAGAGTTAGCGGGAGGATCGCAGTATTTT. This encodes CASSLELAGGSQYF.

The chain links TRBV5-4 to TRBJ2-5; TRBD2 matches 8 bases. The CDR3 extends over 15 amino acids. Trimming at V came to 4 bases and at J to 4 bases, leaving 9 bases not matched to a gene. Germline assignment: CDR1 SGHNT and CDR2 YYREEE (reference sequence). For the CDR3, the DNA is TGTGCCAGCAGCATCCCGGGGGGGCGGGGAGAGACCCAGTACTTC. This sequence encodes CASSIPGGRGETQYF.

This clone has just a few counts. The V call is TRBV20-1, the J call TRBJ1-1; 7 bases agree with TRBD1. Germline CDR1 and CDR2: DFQATT and SNEGSKA (reference sequence). CDR3 length: 13 amino acids. The ends lost 3 bases at V and 1 base at J; junction bases unmatched: 2. DNA for the CDR3: TGCAGTGCTAGTAAGGGGGCGAACACTGAAGCTTTCTTT. This translates into CSASKGANTEAFF.

V gene TRBV7-9 combines with J gene TRBJ2-2; TRBD1 matches 7 bases. The CDR3 extends over 15 amino acids. CDR1 is SEHNR and CDR2 is FQNEAQ in the germline V gene (reference sequence). After removal of 5 bases from V and 5 bases from J, the junction contained 8 bases not matched to a gene. CDR3 DNA: TGTGCCAGCAGCCTGACAGGGACGTTAACCGGGGAGCTGTTTTTT. Protein product: CASSLTGTLTGELFF.

In regard to this clone: The identical CDR3 is also encoded by other nucleotide sequences in the sample. Here the CDR3 DNA reads TGTGCCAGCAGCCCATCAGGTGGAGAAAAACTGTTTTTT. Its protein product is CASSPSGGEKLFF. V usage is TRBV6-5 and J usage is TRBJ1-4; D not certain. This CDR3 comprises 13 residues. CDR1 MNHEY and CDR2 SVGAGI come from the germline V gene. The ends were cut back, 6 bases at V and 8 bases at J, with 13 bases in the middle.

This clone came up once. This chain joins TRBV6-5 and TRBJ2-1; 8 bases agree with TRBD1. The V and J ends lost 6 bases and 4 bases, in that order; junction bases with no gene match: 5. CDR3 length equals 14 residues. Germline V gene data show CDR1 as MNHEY and CDR2 as SVGAGI. CDR3 loop: CASSWTGLYNEQFF. The CDR3 bases are TGTGCCAGCAGCTGGACAGGGCTTTACAATGAGCAGTTCTTC.

This clone came up a few times. This sequence joins TRBV27 and TRBJ2-3; D may be TRBD1 (5 bases). V lost 8 bases to trimming and J lost 11 bases, with 17 bases between them. The germline V gene encodes CDR1 MNHEY and CDR2 SMNVEV (reference sequence). CDR3 length equals 12 residues. The CDR3 DNA reads TGTGCCAGCGGTGGACAAGGGCAAAAGCAGTATTTT. Protein product: CASGGQGQKQYF.

This chain joins TRBV6-5 and TRBJ1-1, with D maybe TRBD1 (5 bases). From germline, CDR1 is MNHEY and CDR2 SVGAGI. The CDR3 has 13 amino acids. The germline V and J ends were trimmed by 2 bases and 6 bases, with 10 bases remaining between them. Here the CDR3 reads CASSYGRGAEAFF. The CDR3 nucleotides are TGTGCCAGCAGTTACGGGAGGGGAGCTGAAGCTTTCTTT.

The chain is built from TRBV19 and TRBJ1-2; perhaps TRBD1 as D (6 bases). The V gene's germline CDR1 is LNHDA and CDR2 SQIVND (reference sequence). The length of the CDR3 is 15 residues. With 3 bases removed from V and 7 bases from J, the gap between germline ends came to 18 bases. The CDR3 DNA reads as TGTGCCAGTAGTATTTCGACAGGCTCCCTTGGTGGCTACACCTTC. It translates to CASSISTGSLGGYTF. The entire variable domain, with the rest obtained from reference TRBV19 and TRBJ1-2, is as follows: DGGITQSPKYLFRKEGQNVTLSCEQNLNHDAMYWYRQDPGQGLRLIYYSQIVNDFQKGDIAEGYSVSREKKESFPLTVTSAQKNPTAFYLCASSISTGSLGGYTFGSGTRLTVV.

This chain's CDR3 is CASSYRQGHHSPLHF. In DNA form, the CDR3 reads TGTGCCAGCAGTTACCGACAGGGTCATCATTCACCCCTCCACTTT. The chain couples TRBV27 to TRBJ1-6, with 7 nucleotides matching TRBD1. This CDR3 comprises 15 residues. The germline gives CDR1 MNHEY, CDR2 SMNVEV (reference sequence). Trimming removed 4 bases from V and 8 bases from J; junction bases left unmatched: 8.

The chain uses TRBV6-5 and TRBJ2-2; TRBD1 agrees at 9 bases. CDR1 and CDR2 from the germline V gene are MNHEY and SVGAGI. J was trimmed by 7 bases and V by 2 bases; bases with no gene match: 5. This CDR3 has 15 amino acids. The CDR3 region has the DNA TGTGCCAGCAGTTACGAAACAGGGGGCGGCGGGGAGCTGTTTTTT. Its protein is CASSYETGGGGELFF.

V gene TRBV4-2 combines with J gene TRBJ2-3, with a tentative D call TRBD1 (5 bases). The CDR3 consists of 16 residues. The germline gives CDR1 LGHNA, CDR2 YNFKEQ. V was clipped by 1 base and J by 1 base, with 12 bases between them. This CDR3 reads CASSQGPVGGTDTQYF. The CDR3 DNA reads as TGTGCCAGCAGCCAAGGTCCGGTAGGGGGCACAGATACGCAGTATTTT.